This TCR beta chain was documented in a study of beta chain features in type 1 diabetes. Comment on this clone: Its specificity is unknown.

Sequenced material consisted of expressed TCRB transcripts (all of the isolated RNA was reverse transcribed). Here immunoSEQ multiplex PCR was the method, and the copy in TCRdb shows in-frame clones only, minus some. The sample has a few hundred thousand clones, roughly 13% seen once. Per the germline V gene, CDR1 is SGHTA and CDR2 is FQGTGA. The length of the CDR3 is 14 residues. Trimming stripped 3 bases from V and 9 bases from J, with 15 bases between. Study-level points and caveats: For Type 1 diabetes patients, all four CD4+ subsets carried TCRB CDR3s that were moderately but significantly shorter. Junctions at VDJ sites from type 1 diabetes patients had fewer insertions and more deletions.

The chain carries TRBV7-3 and TRBJ2-1, with D hard to call. Sequencing input: naive CD4+ T cells from blood. This TCR was sampled from a man between 25 and 39 years old with type 1 diabetes. The CDR3 sequence is CASSFGLEPGEQFF. Written as DNA, the CDR3 is TGTGCCAGCAGCTTCGGCCTAGAACCCGGTGAGCAGTTCTTC.